What follows are 9 T cell receptor beta chains derived from one specimen sequenced in a study of blood T cell repertoires in COVID-19. TCRdb keeps only in-frame clones here, not all; method: immunoSEQ multiplex PCR. The sample lists some 380,000 clones; 87% were seen once. Sequencing input: PBMCs or T cells enriched from blood (not recorded which). The receptors shown here come from a man aged 25 to 40 who had recovered from COVID-19.

V usage is TRBV7-9 and J usage is TRBJ2-3, with TRBD2 identical over 8 bases. Trimming at V came to 5 bases and at J to 3 bases, leaving 7 bases not matched to a gene. This CDR3 has 15 residues. In germline, CDR1 is SEHNR, CDR2 FQNEAQ (reference sequence). CDR3 coding DNA: TGTGCCAGCAGCCCCGGGGGGGCCGGGACAGATACGCAGTATTTT. As protein: CASSPGGAGTDTQYF. Drawing the rest from reference TRBV7-9 and TRBJ2-3, the complete variable domain is DTGVSQNPRHKITKRGQNVTFRCDPISEHNRLYWYRQTLGQGPEFLTYFQNEAQLEKSRLLSDRFSAERPKGSFSTLEIQRTEQGDSAMYLCASSPGGAGTDTQYFGPGTRLTVL.

The chain combines TRBV28 with TRBJ1-5; 7 nucleotides align to TRBD1. V dropped 0 bases and J dropped 1; count of bases not matched to a gene: 3. The CDR3 has 16 residues. Germline V lookup: CDR1 MDHEN, CDR2 SYDVKM. As DNA, the CDR3 is TGTGCCAGCAGTTTATGGGAGGGACAGAGCAATCAGCCCCAGCATTTT. Protein sequence: CASSLWEGQSNQPQHF.

The chain carries TRBV7-6 and TRBJ1-6, with 10 bases fitting TRBD1. CDR3 length: 14 amino acids. The V gene's germline CDR1 is SGHVS and CDR2 FNYEAQ. V lost 7 bases and J lost 8; bases outside the gene matches: 5. The DNA of the CDR3 is TGTGCCAGCACCCAGACAGGGGGCGATTCACCCCTCCACTTT. It yields the protein CASTQTGGDSPLHF.

The chain carries TRBV29-1 and TRBJ1-2; D is perhaps TRBD1 (5 bases). The length of the CDR3 is 13 residues. V lost 0 bases, J lost 5 bases, and 10 bases lay in between. Germline V gene lookup returns CDR1 SQVTM and CDR2 ANQGSEA. The CDR3 bases are TGCAGCGTTGAAGACAGGGAACCTTATGGCTACACCTTC. It is translated as CSVEDREPYGYTF.

The gene calls are TRBV7-3 and TRBJ2-5; tentative D call: TRBD1 (6 bases). V lost 1 base to trimming and J lost 5 bases, with 8 bases between them. Germline assignment: CDR1 SGHTA and CDR2 FQGTGA. This CDR3 is built from 13 residues. CDR3 bases: TGTGCCAGCAGCTTAAACAGGGTGGAGACCCAGTACTTC. It specifies CASSLNRVETQYF.

The chain uses TRBV6-6 and TRBJ1-5, with D tentatively TRBD1 (5 bases). The germline V and J ends were trimmed by 2 bases and 7 bases, with 12 bases remaining between them. CDR1 is MNHNY, CDR2 SVGAGI, per germline (reference sequence). CDR3 size: 14 residues. The CDR3 sequence: CASSYVGSGQPQHF. Written as DNA, the CDR3 is TGTGCCAGCAGTTACGTGGGTTCAGGGCAGCCCCAGCATTTT.

The sample holds one count of this clone. The gene calls are TRBV2 and TRBJ1-6, with TRBD1 matching 9 bases. The CDR3 is 14 residues long. Germline-derived CDR1 and CDR2 are SNHLY and FYNNEI. V dropped 3 bases and J dropped 9; count of bases not matched to a gene: 3. The CDR3 bases are TGTGCCAGCAGTGAGGGACAGGGTGGTTCACCCCTCCACTTT. Translated: CASSEGQGGSPLHF. Complete variable domain (other parts from reference TRBV2 and TRBJ1-6): EPEVTQTPSHQVTQMGQEVILRCVPISNHLYFYWYRQILGQKVEFLVSFYNNEISEKSEIFDDQFSVERPDGSNFTLKIRSTKLEDSAMYFCASSEGQGGSPLHFGNGTRLTVT.

V gene TRBV18 combines with J gene TRBJ1-3; D perhaps matches TRBD1 (6 bases). The germline V gene encodes CDR1 KGHSH and CDR2 LQKENI. The CDR3 contains 17 residues. The V end lost 2 bases, the J end lost 0 bases, and 14 bases lay between the germline ends. The CDR3 sequence: CASSPDQGLGSGNTIYF. The CDR3 DNA reads TGTGCCAGCTCACCAGATCAGGGGCTCGGCTCTGGAAACACCATATATTTT.

The chain joins TRBV5-4 to TRBJ2-1; 8 bases fit TRBD1. The V gene end was trimmed by 5 bases and the J gene end by 4 bases; junction bases not matched to a gene: 11. The CDR3 contains 16 residues. Germline values: CDR1 SGHNT, CDR2 YYREEE (reference sequence). In nucleotides, the CDR3 is TGTGCCAGCAGGCCGCCGGTGGGACAGGATTACAATGAGCAGTTCTTC. The encoded protein is CASRPPVGQDYNEQFF. Complete variable domain (other parts from reference TRBV5-4 and TRBJ2-1): ETGVTQSPTHLIKTRGQQVTLRCSSQSGHNTVSWYQQALGQGPQFIFQYYREEENGRGNFPPRFSGLQFPNYSSELNVNALELDDSALYLCASRPPVGQDYNEQFFGPGTRLTVL.